This TCR beta chain was recovered during a study of cytomegalovirus exposure and HLA in healthy donors (dated by TCRdb to between 2016 and 2019). Describing the broader study: According to an earlier analysis of around 600 of the donors, roughly 180 million T cells yielded 90 million to 130 million unique TCR beta sequences and around 280 Gb of sequence data. About 280 gigabases of sequencing data and around 88 million unique TCR sequences made up an early release that covered fewer than 650 HLA-typed donors. Of the approximately 400 genotyped donors, 75% to 85% were placed in the genetic ancestry cluster associated with self-reported Caucasian donors. The aim of the study was to test whether cataloging public T cell receptors could identify signatures of past pathogen exposure. Using immunosequencing, the study profiled T cell repertoires from about 620 subjects and related those repertoires to cytomegalovirus serostatus. In addition to the first cohort of 500 to 850 subjects, a separate validation cohort of some 120 different subjects was used. To predict cytomegalovirus infection status, the study brought together high-throughput TCR immunosequencing, statistical association of individual TCRs with disease status, and machine learning. A later analysis re-analyzed previously published TCR beta repertoires from 600 to 850 donors and added high-resolution HLA genotyping to study TCR occurrence patterns. The later analysis used no new phenotypic data to find candidate immune exposures, relying instead on TCR beta sequences and their occurrence across donors. An earlier analysis of 587 of the donors applied high-throughput TCR beta sequencing to assess whether each TCR beta V gene segment acted as functional or pseudogenic. Donor age, sex, ethnicity and CMV serostatus were compiled together with the repertoire data. A later genetic analysis took genome-wide SNP genotypes for about 55% of the roughly 700 donors and used that subset as a discovery cohort. Every repertoire in the discovery cohort had been generated on one and the same sequencing platform. HLA typing covered class I and class II loci at four-digit resolution. The number of donors typed differed by locus, with about 629-630 for A, B, C, DRB1 and DQB1, around 560 for DQA1, about 610 for DPA1, and 450 to 480 for DPB1. Several DR-DQ haplotypes were treated as single units for association and clustering because of strong linkage in the cohort. Among almost 400 genotyped donors of the cohort, an average of around 240,000 unique TCR beta nucleotide sequences were sequenced per donor, roughly 18% of them non-productive. Results the study describes overall, beyond this receptor: The earlier analysis of some 560 of the donors excluded some 15 rarely observed V segments, including chromosome 9 orphons, because counts were too low. A later genetic analysis associated a missense DCLRE1C variant with V-gene and J-gene trimming of TCR beta chains, and an independent cohort replicated the association. The authors suggested that the approach could potentially be generalized to other disease states and immunological phenotypes. When HLA alleles, especially DR and DQ, strongly co-occurred, TCR associations were difficult to assign to individual alleles. In an earlier analysis of around 600 of the donors, most TCR beta V segments appeared in productive rearrangements about 87% or about 30% of the time, broadly matching IMGT annotations. Across donors, most TCR sequences were observed very rarely, whereas some public TCRs were present in many individuals. The study gave a list of 150 to 200 TCR beta chains associated with cytomegalovirus. A cluster of highly shared sequence variants was judged likely to be a technical artifact of the sequencing pipeline. Linkage disequilibrium might explain the correlated functional status among segregating V segments, but an unknown experimental factor could not be excluded. A later analysis associated 15,000 to 20,000 TCR beta sequences with specific HLA alleles at a false discovery rate of 0.05. In a later analysis, TCR association rates were found to vary across HLA loci, with the most associated TCRs seen for DRB1 alleles and the fewest for HLA-C alleles. According to a later genetic analysis, donors in an Asian-associated ancestry cluster had fewer N-insertions in productive TCRs than the approximately 650-donor mean. Because some donors lacked HLA typing at each locus, the association tests relied only on the typed subset. Three of the identified cytomegalovirus-associated TCR beta chains were confirmed in vitro to be specific for cytomegalovirus antigens. A later analysis found that HLA-associated TCR beta chains were more clonally expanded and had lower generation probabilities than equally common non-associated chains. For the cohort, immune exposure information was limited to CMV serostatus. Roughly uniform sequencing depth across donors was assumed in presence/absence analyses, although this assumption may not hold. The classifier was reported to diagnose cytomegalovirus status with high specificity and sensitivity in both the original and validation cohorts. This cohort had only TCR beta chains sequenced, and the lack of alpha or paired-chain data limited which features could be detected. According to a later analysis, most CMV-associated TCR beta chains appeared to be HLA-restricted, and the HLA associations seemed to be driven largely by CMV exposure. A further reported finding was that TCR beta sequences accurately predicted the HLA-A and HLA-B alleles for most subjects in the first cohort. According to a later analysis, parvovirus B19, influenza, CMV and Epstein-Barr virus appeared linked to several top co-occurrence clusters.

The cohort was made up of approximately 670 healthy bone marrow donors. At the time of sampling, all cohort members were nominally healthy, though unrecorded immune exposures were likely present. The donor tested CMV seropositive, placing the donor among the 289 seropositive members of the cohort. Every donor gave a peripheral blood sample, and the peripheral blood mononuclear cells from that sample were used for TCR beta sequencing. Genomic DNA was extracted from the blood cell samples with the Qiagen DNeasy Blood Extraction Kit. To prepare the library, the immunoSEQ multiplex PCR assay was applied. A mixture of 60 forward primers for TCR Vbeta segments and 13 reverse primers for TCR Jbeta segments was used in the multiplex PCR. Amplification of the CDR3 region of rearranged TCR beta genes was performed with a multiplex PCR assay on genomic DNA. The Illumina HiSeq System was used to sequence the amplified TCR beta libraries as 87-base-pair reads. In the paper's pipeline: A later analysis counted about 76 million unique TCR beta chains across the 550 to 800 repertoires, and approximately 11 million of these chains were shared by at least two donors. A nearest-neighbor algorithm error-corrected the raw reads and collapsed the reads into unique sequences, merging closely related sequences to remove PCR and sequencing errors. Alignment of CDR3 sequences to IMGT reference sequences was used to assign V, D and J gene segments. For a sequence to be retained, at least a six-nucleotide match to both a V gene segment and a J gene segment was required. A rearrangement counted as productive if the CDR3 had no stop codons and remained in frame with V and J, and every other rearrangement counted as non-productive. Following IMGT convention, CDR3 was defined as the stretch from the second conserved V-encoded cysteine to the conserved J-encoded phenylalanine. In an earlier analysis of around 570 of the donors, sequences lacking an unambiguous match to a single V gene segment were excluded. An earlier analysis of some 610 of the donors called V segments functional above 56.7% productive rearrangements and segregating when the between-donor standard deviation exceeded 5%. A statistical classification framework was developed to diagnose cytomegalovirus status using the catalog of TCR beta chain sequences. In a later analysis, V and J genes were assigned by comparing TCR nucleotide sequences against IMGT/GENE-DB human TR gene sequences. In a later analysis, CDR3 sequences and most-parsimonious VDJ recombination scenarios were assigned using the TCRdist pipeline. In a later analysis, each TCR beta chain was defined by its CDR3 amino acid sequence together with its V-gene family, and reads without a unique V-gene family were excluded. In a later analysis, some 600 highly shared, low-generation-probability nucleotide sequences were removed to address suspected cross-contamination and a sequencing artifact. In a later analysis, a clonal expansion index was calculated for each public chain from normalized within-repertoire ranks of inferred template counts. In a later analysis, generation probabilities were computed with a VDJ recombination model fitted to out-of-frame rearrangements, and the resulting probabilities were checked against IGoR. In a later analysis, hypergeometric tests were used to score TCR-TCR, TCR-HLA and TCR-CMV co-occurrence, with a repertoire-size bias correction applied to TCR pairs. In a later analysis, false discovery rates were estimated by permuting HLA or CMV assignments 20 times. A later analysis grouped co-occurring TCRs with DBSCAN, adding TCRdist sequence similarity when clustering within HLA-allele-positive subsets. Co-occurrence clustering excluded repertoires with fewer than 30,000 or more than 120,000 public chains, plus five with anomalous nucleotide sharing. TCRdb stores this immuneACCESS table with in-frame sequences only. Part of the clones is absent; in the studies checked, under half of the shortfall reflects unresolved V genes, and no reason is known for the rest. That table is the source of V, J and clone size, and D and trimming were worked out from the DNA. The sample data list 150,000 to 200,000 clones, and over 70% of these were observed just once. 7% of the sample belongs to the ten largest clones.

Concerning this clone: Its antigen specificity is not known. Base qualities are not provided; no much larger clone lies one nucleotide away.

The clonotype comes from a woman aged 40 to 50 in good health and CMV-seropositive. Sequencing was done on a sample of PBMCs.

The bases are TGCGCCAGCAGCCCACAGACAGGGAGGTATGCTGAAGCTTTCTTT. This sequence encodes CASSPQTGRYAEAFF. This sequence uses TRBV4-1 and TRBJ1-1; TRBD1 agrees with 7 junctional bases. The CDR3 starts with the cysteine, ends with the phenylalanine, and has 15 residues. Left in the record is the CDR3 DNA by itself, 45 bases read in frame from the first base. In the germline V gene, CDR1 corresponds to MGHRA and CDR2 to YSYEKL. Relative to germline, V is missing 4 bases and J is missing 6 bases, with 11 bases of the junction outside any gene match.